One sample yielded the 23 T cell receptor beta chains listed below, sequenced in a study of prognosis after radiotherapy for stage I lung cancer. Genomic DNA was subjected to two-round multiplex PCR for amplification of TCR beta CDR3. First-round PCR, the initial amplification, used primers specific to each TRBV and TRBJ gene. TCRdb recomputed calls from the multiplex PCR reads with MiXCR, one row per CDR3 protein. Of roughly 29,000 distinct CDR3 sequences listed, less than 40% are singletons. The material sequenced was PBMCs, taken before or after stereotactic body radiation therapy (not recorded which). These receptors were taken from a donor aged 50 or older with non-small cell lung cancer.

In its sample, this clonotype was seen many times. The chain recombines TRBV6-5 with TRBJ2-3; 9 bases align to TRBD1. CDR3 length: 16 amino acids. The V and J ends lost 1 base and 2 bases, in that order; junction bases with no gene match: 4. Per the germline V gene, CDR1 is MNHEY and CDR2 is SVGAGI. In nucleotides, the CDR3 is TGTGCCAGCAGTTACTTTGGGACAGGGTTCACAGATACGCAGTATTTT. This codes for CASSYFGTGFTDTQYF.

The table lists this clonotype with many counts. The gene calls are TRBV11-2 and TRBJ2-7, with D uncertain. The germline CDR1 and CDR2 sequences are SGHAT and FQNNGV. V lost 1 base, J lost 2 bases, and 9 bases lay in between. The length of the CDR3 is 14 residues. The CDR3 here is CASSLGRVAYEQYF. In DNA, the CDR3 is TGTGCCAGCAGCTTAGGACGGGTAGCCTACGAGCAGTACTTC.

In regard to this clonotype: Since a much larger clone is just one base distant, this may be a read error. The gene calls are TRBV5-8 and TRBJ2-7; D ambiguous. In germline, CDR1 is SGHTS, CDR2 YDEGEE. The CDR3 extends over 15 amino acids. The ends were cut back, 1 base at V and 3 bases at J, with 14 bases in the middle. CDR3 region: CASSLLSVEYYEQYF. DNA of the CDR3: TGTGCCAGCAGCTTGCTGTCAGTGGAGTACTACGAGCAGTACTTC.

This clonotype was found many times. The chain combines TRBV20-1 with TRBJ1-1; 7 bases fit TRBD1. From germline, CDR1 is DFQATT and CDR2 SNEGSKA (reference sequence). The CDR3 runs to 16 residues. The ends lost 3 bases at V and 0 bases at J; junction bases unmatched: 10. The CDR3 is CSARERGQSMNTEAFF. The CDR3 DNA is TGCAGTGCTAGGGAGAGGGGACAGAGCATGAACACTGAAGCTTTCTTT.

Concerning this clonotype: A far larger clone is only one base removed, so a read error is likely. V and J are TRBV6-2 or TRBV6-3 and TRBJ1-5, with D unclear. The CDR3 is 12 amino acids. Germline CDR1 is MNHEY and CDR2 is SVGEGT. V was clipped by 2 bases and J by 3 bases, with 2 bases between them. The CDR3 sequence is CASSYHNQPQHF. CDR3 DNA sequence: TGTGCCAGCAGTTACCACAATCAGCCCCAGCATTTT.

The sample holds many counts of this clonotype. The chain uses TRBV20-1 and TRBJ2-1; no definite D call. Germline V gene sequence: CDR1 DFQATT, CDR2 SNEGSKA (reference sequence). V gave up 2 bases and J gave up 7 bases, with 12 bases separating them. This CDR3 has 13 amino acids. The CDR3 DNA follows: TGCAGTGCTAGACCCCTAGGAGTTAATGAGCAGTTCTTC. It translates to CSARPLGVNEQFF.

For this clonotype: The junction shows a germline mismatch at one end, possibly a read error. The V and J genes are TRBV6-2 or TRBV6-3 and TRBJ2-1; the D gene is possibly TRBD2 (6 bases). The germline gives CDR1 MNHEY, CDR2 SVGEGT. The CDR3 loop spans 16 amino acids. The CDR3 loop reads CASSYSISRRAFEQSF. CDR3 DNA: TGTGCCAGCAGTTACTCGATTAGCCGGAGGGCCTTTGAGCAGTCCTTC.

This clonotype was counted between two and nine times. An end of the junction does not agree with germline; a read error may underlie this. V is TRBV11-2 and J is TRBJ2-7; TRBD2 agrees at 8 bases. The CDR3 loop spans 15 amino acids. CDR1 and CDR2 from the germline V gene are SGHAT and FQNNGV. The CDR3 region is CAGSLRAGGSYEQYF. DNA of the CDR3: TGTGCCGGCAGCTTAAGGGCGGGAGGCTCCTACGAGCAGTACTTC.

This clonotype has at least ten counts. V gene TRBV7-8 combines with J gene TRBJ2-2, with TRBD2 as a possible D gene (5 bases). This CDR3 comprises 14 residues. With 1 base removed from V and 4 bases from J, the gap between germline ends came to 7 bases. Germline CDR1 and CDR2: SGHVS and FQNEAQ. The DNA of the CDR3 is TGTGCCAGCAGCTTAGGGACTCTCACCGGGGAGCTGTTTTTT. It codes for CASSLGTLTGELFF.

This clonotype was counted at least ten times. The chain links TRBV2 to TRBJ2-7; D perhaps matches TRBD2 (5 bases). Germline assignment: CDR1 SNHLY and CDR2 FYNNEI. Trimming cost V 8 bases and J 0 bases, with 11 bases left between them. The CDR3 contains 13 residues. CDR3 sequence: CASCGLSSYEQYF. The CDR3 nucleotides read TGTGCCAGCTGCGGACTCAGCTCCTACGAGCAGTACTTC.

This clonotype was recorded at least ten times. V is TRBV28 and J is TRBJ2-1; 8 bases are a match to TRBD2. The CDR3 runs 14 residues. The J segment lost 7 bases and the V segment lost 6 bases, leaving 8 bases of the junction unmatched. Germline CDR1 MDHEN, CDR2 SYDVKM. The DNA of the CDR3 is TGTGCCAGCAGATATCAGCGGGGGCTTAATGAGCAGTTCTTC. Its translation is CASRYQRGLNEQFF.

To note about this clonotype: A far larger clone is one base from this, pointing to a likely read error. The CDR3 end shows no conserved phenylalanine or tryptophan, and so a read error is likely. The chain carries TRBV6-4 and TRBJ2-1; TRBD1 aligns across 10 bases. The ends lost 6 bases at V and 5 bases at J; junction bases unmatched: 7. The CDR3 has 15 residues. CDR1 and CDR2 from the germline V gene are MRHNA and SNTAGT. As DNA, the CDR3 is TGTGCCAGCAGAAGGACAGGGGGTTCCCACAATGAGCAGTTCTCC. Translating gives CASRRTGGSHNEQFS.

This chain links TRBV20-1 with TRBJ2-1; D is undetermined. The V end was cut by 0 bases, the J end by 0 bases, with 9 bases between. CDR3 length: 15 amino acids. CDR1 and CDR2 (germline): DFQATT, SNEGSKA (reference sequence). The DNA for the CDR3 is TGCAGTGCTAGAGATGTTGGAAGCTCCTACAATGAGCAGTTCTTC. Amino acids: CSARDVGSSYNEQFF.

By share of the sample, this clonotype is medium-sized. V usage is TRBV20-1 and J usage is TRBJ1-2; D possibly corresponds to TRBD1 (5 bases). CDR3 size: 15 residues. Germline CDR1 DFQATT, CDR2 SNEGSKA (reference sequence). V lost 2 bases and J lost 2, with 15 bases in between. CDR3 DNA: TGCAGTGCTAGATCCCCTCGGGACGAGAACTATGGCTACACCTTC. The encoded protein is CSARSPRDENYGYTF.

This rearrangement joins TRBV27 to TRBJ2-1; D is unresolved. V lost 1 base to trimming and J lost 2 bases, with 15 bases between them. The germline V gene encodes CDR1 MNHEY and CDR2 SMNVEV (reference sequence). This CDR3 is 17 amino acids long. DNA for the CDR3: TGTGCCAGCAGTTTATGGTTGGTGTCTTCCACCTACAATGAGCAGTTCTTC. It translates to CASSLWLVSSTYNEQFF.

V usage is TRBV28 and J usage is TRBJ2-7; 8 bases agree with TRBD1. The junction had 14 bases not matched to a gene; V was cut back by 6 bases and J by 10 bases. Per germline, CDR1 MDHEN and CDR2 SYDVKM. The CDR3 sequence is 14 residues long. This chain's CDR3 is CASRKNRGLGDQYF. The CDR3 DNA is TGTGCCAGCAGGAAAAACAGGGGGTTGGGCGATCAGTACTTC.

In its sample, this clonotype was seen many times. The V call is TRBV7-6, the J call TRBJ2-7, with D hard to call. V was trimmed by 5 bases and J by 6 bases, leaving 11 bases between them. The CDR3 sequence is 12 residues long. The germline V gene encodes CDR1 SGHVS and CDR2 FNYEAQ. CDR3 residues: CASSPTNSEQYF. CDR3 nucleotide sequence: TGTGCCAGCAGCCCCACCAATAGCGAGCAGTACTTC. Combining the CDR3 with reference TRBV7-6 and TRBJ2-7 gives the whole variable domain GAGVSQSPRYKVTKRGQDVALRCDPISGHVSLYWYRQALGQGPEFLTYFNYEAQQDKSGLPNDRFSAERPEGSISTLTIQRTEQRDSAMYRCASSPTNSEQYFGPGTRLTVT.

This clonotype occurred many times. The chain is built from TRBV20-1 and TRBJ1-2, with 12 bases aligning to TRBD1. This CDR3 comprises 18 residues. In germline, CDR1 is DFQATT, CDR2 SNEGSKA (reference sequence). V dropped 2 bases and J dropped 7; count of bases not matched to a gene: 17. Written as DNA, the CDR3 is TGCAGTGCTAGATTGAGGGGGACAGGGGGCGCAAAGCCAAGTGGCTACACCTTC. Protein sequence: CSARLRGTGGAKPSGYTF.

The chain uses TRBV4-1 and TRBJ2-4; 8 bases are a match to TRBD2. With V trimmed by 2 bases and J by 3 bases, 12 bases remained unmatched. This CDR3 comprises 18 residues. CDR1 is MGHRA, CDR2 YSYEKL, per germline. This CDR3 reads CASSQSRTSSLDKNIQYF. The CDR3 DNA reads as TGCGCCAGCAGCCAATCCAGGACTAGCTCACTAGACAAAAACATTCAGTACTTC.

In this sample, this clonotype turned up once. A read error is likely here: a far larger clone is one base away. The genes are TRBV6-4 and TRBJ2-7; TRBD1 matches 9 bases. Trimming removed 5 bases from V and 7 bases from J; junction bases left unmatched: 12. The CDR3 contains 15 residues. Germline CDR1 is MRHNA and CDR2 is SNTAGT. The CDR3 reads CASSITGGSGMEQYF. CDR3 sequence (DNA): TGTGCCAGCAGTATAACAGGGGGCAGCGGAATGGAGCAGTACTTC.

This clonotype showed up many times. The chain is built from TRBV6-1 and TRBJ2-3, with 7 positions matching TRBD1. The CDR3 has 14 amino acids. Trimming cost V 6 bases and J 2 bases; bases outside gene matches: 5. Germline CDR1 is MNHNS and CDR2 is SASEGT. CDR3 coding DNA: TGTGCCAGCAGCTGGACAGGACACACAGATACGCAGTATTTT. Protein product: CASSWTGHTDTQYF.

In this sample, this clonotype turned up many times. The V call is TRBV2, the J call TRBJ1-1; weak D call: TRBD1 (6 bases). The CDR3 sequence is 12 residues long. The V gene's germline CDR1 is SNHLY and CDR2 FYNNEI. V was clipped by 7 bases and J by 4 bases, with 10 bases between them. The CDR3: CASKGGTTEAFF. Written as DNA, the CDR3 is TGTGCCAGCAAGGGGGGGACCACTGAAGCTTTCTTT.

This clonotype was recorded at least ten times. V gene TRBV28 combines with J gene TRBJ2-7, with D unclear. The germline V gene encodes CDR1 MDHEN and CDR2 SYDVKM. CDR3 size: 16 residues. Trimming removed 3 bases from V and 2 bases from J, with 17 bases in between. CDR3 coding DNA: TGTGCCAGCAGTTTCGGCGCGACACGGTATGCCTACGAGCAGTACTTC. Protein: CASSFGATRYAYEQYF.